The source of this T cell receptor beta chain is a study of blood T cells in healthy people across ages. Germline assignment: CDR1 MNHEY and CDR2 SVGAGI. The V and J ends lost 6 bases and 2 bases, in that order; junction bases with no gene match: 6. The CDR3 spans 16 residues. A second roughly 6 to 12 cycle PCR used barcoded and J-beta primers. TCRdb redid the calling of the 5' RACE reads with MiXCR, one entry per CDR3 protein. Counted here are about 1 million distinct CDR3 sequences, over 35% occurring once; the ten biggest clones make up 15% to 20%. This clonotype was seen only a few times. Sequenced sample: blood. This sequence originates from a woman aged 55 to 70 in good health. V and J are TRBV6-5 and TRBJ2-3; 12 positions match TRBD2. CDR3 in DNA: TGTGCCAGCAGCATTGGACTAGCGGGATACACAGATACGCAGTATTTT. This codes for CASSIGLAGYTDTQYF.